This T cell receptor (beta chain) was captured by sequencing in a study of a mutant IDH1 vaccine in newly diagnosed glioma. At the level of the study: Patients received vaccination from 4-6 weeks after radiotherapy alone, or with temozolomide cycles. Therapy received beforehand was radiotherapy, temozolomide, or both, with most patients given both. Males made up 62.5% and females approximately 40% of treated patients, whose mean age was approximately 44 years.

On this clone itself: The target antigen is unknown.

Time point specified: week 11, during vaccination. In every dose of vaccine, 300 ug of mutant IDH1 20-mer peptide was given alongside topical imiquimod. The astrocytomas were IDH1-mutant, ATRX-negative, and WHO grade 3 or 4. Method: immunoSEQ multiplex PCR; TCRdb's copy keeps in-frame clones and lacks some. The repertoire consists of tens of thousands of clones, with approximately 88% occurring once and the leading ten covering around 8.3%. V lost 4 bases to trimming and J lost 2 bases; unmatched junction nucleotides: 3. Germline loops: CDR1 LGHNA, CDR2 YNFKEQ. The CDR3 is made up of 14 amino acids. The clonotype originates from a woman in her forties or fifties with glioma. This chain joins TRBV4-2 and TRBJ2-3; 7 bases are shared with TRBD2. This specimen was PBMCs, taken from a glioma patient whose treatment included an IDH1 peptide vaccine. The CDR3 protein is CASSPRDYTDTQYF. The CDR3 DNA follows: TGTGCCAGCAGCCCTCGGGACTACACAGATACGCAGTATTTT.